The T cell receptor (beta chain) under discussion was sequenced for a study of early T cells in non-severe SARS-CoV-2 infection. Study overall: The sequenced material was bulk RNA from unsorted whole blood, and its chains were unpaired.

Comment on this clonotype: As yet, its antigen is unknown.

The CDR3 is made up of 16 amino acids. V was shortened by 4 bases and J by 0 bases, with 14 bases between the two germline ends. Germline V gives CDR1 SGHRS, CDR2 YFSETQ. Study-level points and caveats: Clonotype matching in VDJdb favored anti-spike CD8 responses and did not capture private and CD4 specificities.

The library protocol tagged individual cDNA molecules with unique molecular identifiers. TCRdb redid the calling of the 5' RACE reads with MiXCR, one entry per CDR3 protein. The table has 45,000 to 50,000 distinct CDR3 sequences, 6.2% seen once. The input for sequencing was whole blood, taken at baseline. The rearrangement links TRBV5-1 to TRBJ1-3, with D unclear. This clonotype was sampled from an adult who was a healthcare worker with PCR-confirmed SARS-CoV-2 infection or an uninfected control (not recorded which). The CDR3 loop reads CASSPRTGGSGNTIYF. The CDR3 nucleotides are TGCGCCAGCAGCCCTCGGACGGGAGGCTCTGGAAACACCATATATTTT.